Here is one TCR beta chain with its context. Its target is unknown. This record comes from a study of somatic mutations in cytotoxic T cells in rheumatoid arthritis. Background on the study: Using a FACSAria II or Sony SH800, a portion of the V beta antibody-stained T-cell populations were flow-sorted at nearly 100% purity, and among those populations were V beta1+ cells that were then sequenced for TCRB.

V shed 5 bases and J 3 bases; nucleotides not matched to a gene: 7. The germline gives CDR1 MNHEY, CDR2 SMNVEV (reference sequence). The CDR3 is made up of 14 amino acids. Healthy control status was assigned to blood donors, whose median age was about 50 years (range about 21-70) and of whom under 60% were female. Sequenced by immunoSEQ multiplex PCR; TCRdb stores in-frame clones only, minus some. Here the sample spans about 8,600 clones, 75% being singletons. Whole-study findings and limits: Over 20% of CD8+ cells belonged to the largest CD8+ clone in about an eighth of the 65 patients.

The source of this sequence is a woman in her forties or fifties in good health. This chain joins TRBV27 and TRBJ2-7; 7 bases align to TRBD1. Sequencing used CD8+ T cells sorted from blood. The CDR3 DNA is TGTGCCAGCAGTCCCTTCGGACAGGACTACGAGCAGTACTTC. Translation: CASSPFGQDYEQYF.